This passage covers 13 T cell receptor beta chains from one sample sequenced in a study of T cell repertoires in cytomegalovirus infection. TCRdb ran MiXCR on the reads and lists one entry per CDR3 protein. The sample has around 550,000 distinct CDR3 sequences; 26% are singletons. Source material: PBMCs. These receptors came from a human donor in good health (CMV status not recorded). Some clones in this sample may be carry-over from other donors' samples.

The gene calls are TRBV28 and TRBJ2-2; 7 bases match TRBD2. V shed 5 bases and J 4 bases; nucleotides not matched to a gene: 10. The CDR3 is 16 residues long. The germline V gene has CDR1 MDHEN and CDR2 SYDVKM. The DNA for the CDR3 is TGTGCCAGCAGTATAACCGGCGGGAGTCGCACCGGGGAGCTGTTTTTT. Translated: CASSITGGSRTGELFF.

V gene TRBV7-3 combines with J gene TRBJ2-1, with 9 nucleotides matching TRBD1. The CDR3 totals 14 residues. V gave up 6 bases and J gave up 2 bases; unmatched junction bases: 2. CDR1 is SGHTA and CDR2 is FQGTGA in the germline V gene. CDR3 DNA sequence: TGTGCCAGCAGAGGGACAGGGCCCTACAATGAGCAGTTCTTC. Encoded protein: CASRGTGPYNEQFF. The whole variable domain, remainder taken from reference TRBV7-3 and TRBJ2-1, is GAGVSQTPSNKVTEKGKYVELRCDPISGHTALYWYRQSLGQGPEFLIYFQGTGAADDSGLPNDRFFAVRPEGSVSTLKIQRTERGDSAVYLCASRGTGPYNEQFFGPGTRLTVL.

The V gene is TRBV5-6, the J gene TRBJ2-1; tentative D call: TRBD2 (5 bases). Germline V lookup: CDR1 SGHDT, CDR2 YYEEEE. V gave up 4 bases and J gave up 8 bases, with 22 bases separating them. This CDR3 has 16 amino acids. CDR3 amino acids: CASSPRPGNSRDEQFF. The CDR3 DNA sequence: TGTGCCAGCAGCCCAAGGCCCGGGAATAGTCGGGATGAGCAGTTCTTC.

This clonotype was seen ten or more times. This sequence joins TRBV7-2 and TRBJ2-1, with 8 bases matching TRBD2. The germline gives CDR1 SGHTA, CDR2 FQGNSA. This CDR3 has 14 residues. The V segment lost 3 bases and the J segment 3 bases; nucleotides outside the gene matches: 1. CDR3 in amino acids: CASSLTSVYNEQFF. The DNA of the CDR3 is TGTGCCAGCAGCTTGACTAGCGTCTACAATGAGCAGTTCTTC.

The rearrangement uses TRBV4-1 and TRBJ2-5, with D perhaps matching TRBD1 (5 bases). The germline V gene has CDR1 MGHRA and CDR2 YSYEKL. V dropped 1 base and J dropped 0 bases, with 9 bases sitting between them. The CDR3 length is 15 residues. The CDR3 here is CASSQAAGYQETQYF. CDR3 coding DNA: TGCGCCAGCAGCCAAGCGGCAGGGTACCAAGAGACCCAGTACTTC.

This clonotype appeared a few times. The chain is built from TRBV28 and TRBJ1-4; D remains ambiguous. This CDR3 spans 15 amino acids. Trimming stripped 10 bases from V and 8 bases from J, with 23 bases between. CDR1 and CDR2 from the germline V gene are MDHEN and SYDVKM. This CDR3 is CATDGSTALGEKLFF. In DNA, the CDR3 is TGTGCCACTGACGGCAGTACAGCTCTTGGAGAAAAACTGTTTTTT.

The chain carries TRBV5-5 and TRBJ1-1, with a weak D call TRBD1 (5 bases). The germline gives CDR1 SGHKS, CDR2 YYEKEE (reference sequence). The length of the CDR3 is 19 residues. V was clipped by 3 bases and J by 1 base, with 25 bases between them. CDR3 in amino acids: CASSSNLWGVGVSNTEAFF. Here the CDR3 DNA reads TGTGCCAGCAGCTCCAACCTGTGGGGCGTGGGGGTGTCGAACACTGAAGCTTTCTTT.

This clonotype was seen a few times. The chain joins TRBV4-1 to TRBJ2-4; 16 nucleotides match TRBD2. CDR1 is MGHRA, CDR2 YSYEKL, per germline. V lost 3 bases and J lost 2; bases outside the gene matches: 4. The CDR3 spans 18 residues. DNA of the CDR3: TGCGCCAGCAGCCAGGGACTAGCGGGAGGGCCGTCCAAAAACATTCAGTACTTC. Translation gives CASSQGLAGGPSKNIQYF.

The V call is TRBV3-1, the J call TRBJ1-2; tentatively, D is TRBD1 (5 bases). In germline, CDR1 is LGHDT, CDR2 YNNKEL (reference sequence). The CDR3 is 14 residues long. The germline V and J ends were trimmed by 4 bases and 1 base, with 10 bases remaining between them. CDR3 sequence reads: CASSPGDSNYGYTF. CDR3 DNA sequence: TGTGCCAGCAGCCCCGGCGACAGTAACTATGGCTACACCTTC.

The CDR3 DNA reads TGTGCCAGCAGCCGGGACAGGGGGATTGCTAGCGCTGAAGCTTTCTTT. It specifies CASSRDRGIASAEAFF. J is TRBJ1-1 and V is TRBV6-2 or TRBV6-3; 11 nucleotides agree with TRBD1. CDR3 length equals 16 residues. Trimming cost V 6 bases and J 6 bases; bases outside gene matches: 12. The germline CDR1 and CDR2 sequences are MNHEY and SVGEGT.

The genes are TRBV7-9 and TRBJ1-6; the D gene is possibly TRBD1 (5 bases). This CDR3 contains 15 residues. The ends were cut back, 5 bases at V and 2 bases at J, with 10 bases in the middle. CDR1 and CDR2 (germline): SEHNR, FQNEAQ (reference sequence). CDR3 residues: CASSQGQAYNSPLHF. As DNA, the CDR3 is TGTGCCAGCAGCCAAGGACAAGCCTATAATTCACCCCTCCACTTT.

This clonotype was seen more than once but under ten times. V and J are TRBV5-4 and TRBJ1-3; no clear D. Trimming took off 1 base at V and 0 bases at J, with 11 bases between the two ends. The CDR3 consists of 16 residues. Germline CDR1 and CDR2: SGHNT and YYREEE (reference sequence). The chain's CDR3 is CASSLLNVNSGNTIYF. Written as DNA, the CDR3 is TGTGCCAGCAGCTTGCTAAACGTTAACTCTGGAAACACCATATATTTT. The full variable domain, in which reference TRBV5-4 and TRBJ1-3 provide the parts outside the CDR3, is ETGVTQSPTHLIKTRGQQVTLRCSSQSGHNTVSWYQQALGQGPQFIFQYYREEENGRGNFPPRFSGLQFPNYSSELNVNALELDDSALYLCASSLLNVNSGNTIYFGEGSWLTVV.

There are a few counts of this clonotype. This chain links TRBV5-6 with TRBJ1-1; D gene uncertain. Trimming took off 2 bases at V and 0 bases at J, with 5 bases between the two ends. Germline CDR1 reads SGHDT; CDR2 reads YYEEEE. The CDR3 runs to 13 residues. CDR3 protein: CASSLDLNTEAFF. DNA of the CDR3: TGTGCCAGCAGCTTAGACCTGAACACTGAAGCTTTCTTT.